The rows below give T cell receptor beta chains drawn from one sample of a study of somatic mutations in cytotoxic T cells in rheumatoid arthritis. Assay used: immunoSEQ multiplex PCR; TCRdb lists only in-frame clones, some missing. Of some 16,000 clones listed, around 80% are singletons. Sequenced sample: CD8+ T cells sorted from blood. The receptors shown here come from an adult with rheumatoid arthritis. CDR3s include the opening cysteine and the closing phenylalanine or tryptophan. Each record gives: D gene, clone size, V gene, J gene, CDR3 DNA, CDR3 protein. A D gene is named only where the DNA matches it firmly. Clone size is given for some rows only: seen once, a few or many times, or a class if the clone is expanded.

.,.,TRBV6-1,TRBJ2-7,TGTGCCGGTCGGGACCGAGACTACGAGCAGTACTTC,CAGRDRDYEQYF
.,few,TRBV6-5,TRBJ2-1,TGTGCCAGCAGGTCACAGAGCTCCTACAATGAGCAGTTCTTC,CASRSQSSYNEQFF
.,.,TRBV27,TRBJ1-2,TGTGCCAGCAGTCAGAACAGCGCGATCAGAGATGGCTACACCTTC,CASSQNSAIRDGYTF
.,.,TRBV23-1,TRBJ1-5,TGCGCCAGCAGTCACCAGCCTCCATCGAATAGCAATCAGCCCCAGCATTTT,CASSHQPPSNSNQPQHF
TRBD1,.,TRBV19,TRBJ1-2,TGTGCCAGTAGACAACGGTTGACAGGGGGCTATGGCTACACCTTC,CASRQRLTGGYGYTF
.,.,TRBV6-1,TRBJ1-1,TGTGCCAGCAGTGCACCCCCCATGCCTGAAGCTTTCTTT,CASSAPPMPEAFF
.,.,TRBV4-1,TRBJ2-7,TGCGCCAGCAGCCCTTGGACAAACTACGAGCAGTACTTC,CASSPWTNYEQYF
.,.,TRBV7-3,TRBJ1-1,TGTGCCAGTCGGGGGGCTTCCACCCCTAAGAGGGCTTTCTTT,CASRGASTPKRAFF
TRBD1,.,TRBV7-3,TRBJ1-1,TGTGCCAGCAGCCCCCGACAGGGTACTGAAGCTTTCTTT,CASSPRQGTEAFF
TRBD2,few,TRBV4-1,TRBJ2-7,TGCGCCAGCAGCCAAGTGGCTAGCGGGGGCTACGAGCAGTACTTC,CASSQVASGGYEQYF
.,.,TRBV10-1,TRBJ1-4,TGCGCCAGCATTTTACCCAAGACTAATGAAAAACTGTTTTTT,CASILPKTNEKLFF
.,.,TRBV4-1,TRBJ2-5,TGCGCCAGCAGCCAAGCAGACTTTCGGACCCAGTACTTC,CASSQADFRTQYF
TRBD2,.,TRBV27,TRBJ2-7,TGTGCCAGCAGTTCCCACAGCGGGGGAGACTACGAGCAGTACTTC,CASSSHSGGDYEQYF
TRBD1,.,TRBV4-1,TRBJ1-2,TGCGCCAGCAGCCAAGTCCAGACAGGGGGGGTCTATGGCTACACCTTC,CASSQVQTGGVYGYTF
.,.,TRBV7-3,TRBJ2-7,TGTGCCAGCAGCTTAAGGGTCAGGGAAGTGACCCCGTACGAGCAGTACTTC,CASSLRVREVTPYEQYF
.,.,TRBV4-1,TRBJ2-2,TGCGCCAGCAGCCAAGACCCCAGGGGGGTTACCGGGGAGCTGTTTTTT,CASSQDPRGVTGELFF
.,.,TRBV2,TRBJ1-1,TGTGCCAGCAGTGAGGGGGTGCGGGGAGAAGCTTTCTTT,CASSEGVRGEAFF
TRBD1,once,TRBV30,TRBJ2-7,TGTGCCTGGAGTGGGGACAGGGAGGGAACCTACGAGCAGTACTTC,CAWSGDREGTYEQYF
TRBD2,.,TRBV2,TRBJ2-2,TGTGCCAGCAGTGAGATAGCGGGGGAAGTCGGGGAGCTGTTTTTT,CASSEIAGEVGELFF
TRBD1,.,TRBV11-2,TRBJ2-3,TGTGCCAGCAGCTACGGGACAGGCACAGATACGCAGTATTTT,CASSYGTGTDTQYF
TRBD2,.,TRBV5-6,TRBJ2-7,TGTGCCAGCAGCAACCGACTAGCGGGAACCTACGAGCAGTACTTC,CASSNRLAGTYEQYF
.,.,TRBV7-9,TRBJ1-1,TGTGCCAGCAGCTCCCAACGGCAAAACACTGAAGCTTTCTTT,CASSSQRQNTEAFF
.,.,TRBV19,TRBJ2-2,TGTGCCAGCAGGGTGAGCCAAACCGGGGAGCTGTTTTTT,CASRVSQTGELFF
TRBD2,.,TRBV11-2,TRBJ2-2,TGTGCCAGCAGCCGGCCTAGCGGGCTATCCACCGGGGAGCTGTTTTTT,CASSRPSGLSTGELFF
TRBD2,.,TRBV10-3,TRBJ2-5,TGTGCCATCAGTGAGGGGATAGCGGGGAGCCAAGAGACCCAGTACTTC,CAISEGIAGSQETQYF
.,.,TRBV6-5,TRBJ2-7,TGTGCCAGCCAGAGCAGGTTGGGAGAGCAGTACTTC,CASQSRLGEQYF
.,.,TRBV7-9,TRBJ2-7,TGTGCCAGCAGCTTAGTCCCAGACCGATCCTACGAGCAGTACTTC,CASSLVPDRSYEQYF
.,few,TRBV7-7,TRBJ2-7,TGTGCCAGCAGCTTAGACAGGGTTCGGGAGCAGTACTTC,CASSLDRVREQYF
.,.,TRBV6-5,TRBJ1-2,TGTGCCAGCAGGGAGGGTGGAGGAGCCTATGGCTACACCTTC,CASREGGGAYGYTF
.,.,TRBV19,TRBJ1-2,TGTGCCAGTAGATCAATGGACAGTTCTAACTATGGCTACACCTTC,CASRSMDSSNYGYTF
.,.,TRBV5-4,TRBJ2-7,TGTGCCAGCAGCTTGGGAGACCCAAGCGACGAGCAGTACTTC,CASSLGDPSDEQYF
.,.,TRBV29-1,TRBJ2-5,TGCAGCGTCGCCCGGGACGAACAAGAGACCCAGTACTTC,CSVARDEQETQYF
TRBD1,.,TRBV29-1,TRBJ1-2,TGCAGCGGGGACAGGGGGAGCGATGGCTACACCTTC,CSGDRGSDGYTF
.,once,TRBV5-1,TRBJ1-6,TGCGCCAGCAGCTGGGCCCCACGAAGCTCCTATAATTCACCCCTCCACTTT,CASSWAPRSSYNSPLHF
.,.,TRBV5-6,TRBJ2-2,TGTGCCAGCACCACCATGCAGACCCGCCATCCCGGGGAGCTGTTTTTT,CASTTMQTRHPGELFF
.,once,TRBV11-2,TRBJ2-7,TGTGCCAGCAGCTATATAGGTGGACGGCCTTACGAGCAGTACTTC,CASSYIGGRPYEQYF
.,.,TRBV11-2,TRBJ2-2,TGTGCCAGCAGCTTTGGGGGGCAGGGAGGCACCGGGGAGCTGTTTTTT,CASSFGGQGGTGELFF
TRBD1,.,TRBV5-8,TRBJ2-5,TGTGCCAGCAGCTTAATAACAGGGGCTAAGACCCAGTACTTC,CASSLITGAKTQYF
TRBD2,.,TRBV7-9,TRBJ2-1,TGTGCCAGCAGCCCTTGGACTAGCGGGGGGGCGGAGAAATGGAATGAGCAGTTCTTC,CASSPWTSGGAEKWNEQFF
.,.,TRBV9,TRBJ1-1,TGTGCCAGCGGGAACCTGGGGCCGCTGGCCACTGAAGCTTTCTTT,CASGNLGPLATEAFF
TRBD1,.,TRBV6-5,TRBJ1-2,TGTGCCAGCAAAACAGGGGTGGATGGCTACACCTTC,CASKTGVDGYTF
.,.,TRBV5-6,TRBJ2-7,TGTGCCAGCAGCCCGGGGGTGGGCTACGAGCAGTACTTC,CASSPGVGYEQYF
TRBD2,.,TRBV7-6,TRBJ2-1,TGTGCCAGCAGCTTAGCGAACGGTGGCAGCGGGGGGAGAGATGAGCAGTTCTTC,CASSLANGGSGGRDEQFF
.,.,TRBV7-9,TRBJ2-5,TGTGCCAGCAGCTTAGGGACCTTAGCGTTCGAGACCCAGTACTTC,CASSLGTLAFETQYF
TRBD2,.,TRBV19,TRBJ2-1,TGTGCCAGTAGTATCGGGGCGGGGGGGCCGCGGGAGCAGTTCTTC,CASSIGAGGPREQFF
.,.,TRBV2,TRBJ1-5,TGTGCCAGCAGTGAACCCGTTCGAAGTCAGCCCCAGCATTTT,CASSEPVRSQPQHF
TRBD1,once,TRBV4-1,TRBJ1-5,TGCGCCAGCAGCCAAAGGGGGACAGGGAACAATCAGCCCCAGCATTTT,CASSQRGTGNNQPQHF
TRBD2,.,TRBV7-9,TRBJ2-3,TGTGCCAGCAGCTTAAGGCGAGCGGGATACACAGATACGCAGTATTTT,CASSLRRAGYTDTQYF
TRBD2,.,TRBV9,TRBJ2-5,TGTGCCAGCAGCCCGAGCGGGGGCCAAGAGACCCAGTACTTC,CASSPSGGQETQYF
.,.,TRBV7-5,TRBJ1-2,TGTGTCAGAAGCTCTGGGGGCTACACCTTC,CVRSSGGYTF
.,.,TRBV2,TRBJ1-1,TGTGCCAGCAAACTAAAGGAGAGGGCTTTCTTT,CASKLKERAFF
.,.,TRBV13,TRBJ1-2,TGTGCCAGCAGCAACGGACCGGCTTCCTTTAACTATGGCTACACCTTC,CASSNGPASFNYGYTF